This T cell receptor beta chain was captured in a study of blood T cell repertoires in COVID-19. Study as a whole: Acute and convalescent COVID-19 samples came from the United States, Italy and Spain. Sources were T cells, B-cell-depleted T cells, or PBMCs; the material itself was cDNA or gDNA.

Produced via immunoSEQ multiplex PCR; TCRdb's table is partial and in-frame only. The sample consists of approximately 280,000 clones, 75% to 90% of them appearing once. The V gene lost 0 bases and the J gene lost 6 bases, with 14 bases spanning the gap. The CDR3 is made up of 16 amino acids. The germline V gene has CDR1 LNHNV and CDR2 YYDKDF (reference sequence). Sequencing was carried out using peripheral blood. The clonotype comes from a man aged 35 to 55 with acute or convalescent COVID-19. V usage is TRBV15 and J usage is TRBJ1-4, with D tentatively TRBD1 (5 bases). The CDR3 loop reads CATSRDPTAGYEKLFF. The CDR3 nucleotides are TGTGCCACCAGCAGAGATCCCACGGCAGGGTATGAAAAACTGTTTTTT.